The entry below gives a single T cell receptor beta chain sequence along with its context. What it binds is not known. This sample stems from a study of long-term antiretroviral therapy in people with HIV. Survey-level resolution applied to immunoSEQ assay v3.0. Profiled with immunoSEQ multiplex PCR; TCRdb holds only in-frame clones, not every one. The sample contains roughly 28,000 clones, over 90% of which appear only once. Study-level results: HIV repertoires showed narrower CDR3 length ranges than controls. Specimens of blood were obtained during 2004 to 2017, possibly under older ART regimens.

V was shortened by 1 base and J by 1 base, with 8 bases between the two germline ends. CDR1 SGHAT and CDR2 FQNNGV come from the germline V gene. CDR3 length equals 15 residues. The specimen was unsorted PBMCs, collected 6.2 years after starting antiretroviral therapy. The chain employs TRBV11-2 and TRBJ2-1; D is undetermined. The receptor comes from a man aged 35-49 years with HIV. This chain's CDR3 is CASSLVWRSYNEQFF. As DNA, the CDR3 is TGTGCCAGCAGCTTAGTGTGGCGGTCCTACAATGAGCAGTTCTTC.